This is a list of T cell receptor beta chains from one sample in a study of cytomegalovirus exposure and HLA in healthy donors. Generated by immunoSEQ multiplex PCR, the TCRdb table keeps only in-frame clones and is missing some. Of around 140,000 clones in the sample, 70% to 80% were seen once. The sequencing sample was made of PBMCs. These TCRs come from a young woman in good health and CMV-seropositive. Both conserved end residues are part of each CDR3. The D gene is left open where the match is weak. A clone size is listed for some rows: how often the clone was seen (once, few, many), or a class if it is expanded.

d_call j_call v_call clone_size cdr3_nt cdr3_aa
TRBD2 TRBJ2-3 TRBV9 NA TGTGCCAGCAGCGTAGGGCTAGCGGGGGGCTTAGATACGCAGTATTTT CASSVGLAGGLDTQYF
NA TRBJ1-3 TRBV2 once TGTGCCAGCAGTGAGGTGGGCCCCGGAAACACCATATATTTT CASSEVGPGNTIYF
TRBD1 TRBJ1-2 TRBV5-1 NA TGCGCCAGCAGCTGGGACAGGGGGACCTATGGCTACACCTTC CASSWDRGTYGYTF
NA TRBJ2-3 TRBV18 NA TGTGCCAGCTCACCGGCATCCACAGATACGCAGTATTTT CASSPASTDTQYF
TRBD1 TRBJ1-2 TRBV5-1 NA TGCGCCAGCAGCTCAAAGACAGGGGGCTTCTCCAACTATGGCTACACCTTC CASSSKTGGFSNYGYTF
NA TRBJ1-1 TRBV19 few TGTGCCAGTAGACCCGACAGAGGTCGAATGAACACTGAAGCTTTCTTT CASRPDRGRMNTEAFF
NA TRBJ1-1 TRBV7-2 once TGTGCCAGCAGCCATTTTATACAGGGCCCCACTGAAGCTTTCTTT CASSHFIQGPTEAFF
TRBD1 TRBJ2-5 TRBV6-6 few TGTGCCAGCAGGCCACAGGGGGCGGGAGAGACCCAGTACTTC CASRPQGAGETQYF
TRBD1 TRBJ1-2 TRBV25-1 NA TGTGCCAGCAGTGGGGACAGCACCTATGGCTACACCTTC CASSGDSTYGYTF
NA TRBJ1-1 TRBV5-1 once TGCGCCAGCAGCCAAACAGAGATGAACACTGAAGCTTTCTTT CASSQTEMNTEAFF
NA TRBJ2-5 TRBV9 NA TGTGCCAGCAGCGTATCCAGTGGGGGGCAAGAGACCCAGTACTTC CASSVSSGGQETQYF
NA TRBJ2-7 TRBV10-3 NA TGTGCCATCAGTGTTGGAGAGTACGAGCAGTACTTC CAISVGEYEQYF
TRBD1 TRBJ1-2 TRBV11-2 NA TGTGCCAGCAGCCCCCGACAGGGGACGGGCTATGGCTACACCTTC CASSPRQGTGYGYTF
NA TRBJ1-4 TRBV5-5 NA TGTGCCAGCAGCTTGAGTACTCGTGAAAAACTGTTTTTT CASSLSTREKLFF
TRBD1 TRBJ2-3 TRBV10-3 NA TGTGCCATCAGGCACGGACAGGGTGGCACAGATACGCAGTATTTT CAIRHGQGGTDTQYF
NA TRBJ1-1 TRBV6-5 few TGTGCCAGCAGTCCGGTTTCGAACACTGAAGCTTTCTTT CASSPVSNTEAFF
TRBD1 TRBJ2-7 TRBV7-9 NA TGTGCCAGCAGCTCCGCAGGGACAGGGGGTTACGAGCAGTACTTC CASSSAGTGGYEQYF
NA TRBJ2-2 TRBV5-1 NA TGCGCCAGCAGCCCGACCCTAGCGAACACCGGGGAGCTGTTTTTT CASSPTLANTGELFF
NA TRBJ1-2 TRBV30 NA TGTGCCTGGGCGACAGGAGCTGTCTATGGCTACACCTTC CAWATGAVYGYTF
NA TRBJ1-2 TRBV19 NA TGTGCCAGTAGTATAGGAGCATTCATCTATGGCTACACCTTC CASSIGAFIYGYTF
NA TRBJ1-1 TRBV18 once TGTGCCAGCTCACCACTCGGGTCCGGGGGGAACACTGAAGCTTTCTTT CASSPLGSGGNTEAFF
TRBD1 TRBJ1-2 TRBV19 NA TGTGCCAGTAGTATAGCCCCGGGACAGCCTTTAAGGGGCTATGGCTACACCTTC CASSIAPGQPLRGYGYTF
NA TRBJ2-3 TRBV4-1 few TGCGCCAGCAGCCAAGGCGAGCAGGCTGCGACAGATACGCAGTATTTT CASSQGEQAATDTQYF
NA TRBJ1-2 TRBV6-5 NA TGTGCCAGCAGTTACTCTCACGGGGTCGGCTATGGCTACACCTTC CASSYSHGVGYGYTF
NA TRBJ2-3 TRBV6-1 few TGTGCCAGCAGTGAAGCGGGCAGGGGCAGAGATACGCAGTATTTT CASSEAGRGRDTQYF
NA TRBJ1-1 TRBV10-3 NA TGTGCCATCAGTGAGGGGGCAGGGGTGCTCCTCGGGAACACTGAAGCTTTCTTT CAISEGAGVLLGNTEAFF
TRBD1 TRBJ1-1 TRBV29-1 NA TGCAGCGGACAGGGTTCGAACACTGAAGCTTTCTTT CSGQGSNTEAFF
NA TRBJ2-5 TRBV28 NA TGTGCCAGCAGTTTACACGCGGGACAAGAGACCCAGTACTTC CASSLHAGQETQYF
NA TRBJ2-1 TRBV6-1 NA TGTGCCAGCAGTGAAGGCGAGGGATCATACAATGAGCAGTTCTTC CASSEGEGSYNEQFF
NA TRBJ1-6 TRBV5-5 few TGTGCCAGCAGCTTTTGGACAGACAATTCACCCCTCCACTTT CASSFWTDNSPLHF
TRBD1 TRBJ2-1 TRBV6-5 few TGTGCCAGCAGTGTAGGGACAGGGGAAGGGAATGAGCAGTTCTTC CASSVGTGEGNEQFF
NA TRBJ1-3 TRBV19 few TGTGCCAGTAGTATAAGATCAGCGAACACCATATATTTT CASSIRSANTIYF
NA TRBJ1-5 TRBV7-9 NA TGTGCCAGCAGCGTCGCGGGGGGCAGACAGCCCCAGCATTTT CASSVAGGRQPQHF
NA TRBJ1-2 TRBV25-1 NA TGTGCCAGCAGTGGGACAGCTTTCTATGGCTACACCTTC CASSGTAFYGYTF
TRBD1 TRBJ2-7 TRBV5-4 NA TGTGCCAGCAGCTCGCCGGACAGGAGCTCCTACGAGCAGTACTTC CASSSPDRSSYEQYF
NA TRBJ1-1 TRBV11-2 NA TGTGCCAGCGGGGGGGTGGGGAGGTACACTGAAGCTTTCTTT CASGGVGRYTEAFF
TRBD1 TRBJ1-3 TRBV30 once TGTGCCTGGAGGGGACAGGGGTTTGGAAACACCATATATTTT CAWRGQGFGNTIYF
NA TRBJ1-4 TRBV5-1 NA TGCGCCAGCAGCTCGGAGGGCCGGGGCGAAAAACTGTTTTTT CASSSEGRGEKLFF
NA TRBJ1-3 TRBV15 NA TGTGCCACCAGCAGAGGGGGGGGCCCCTCTGGAAACACCATATATTTT CATSRGGGPSGNTIYF
TRBD1 TRBJ1-6 TRBV19 NA TGTGCCAGTAAGGGACAGGCTCGTTCACCCCTCCACTTT CASKGQARSPLHF
NA TRBJ2-7 TRBV5-6 few TGTGCCAGCAGCACGACAGTACTTTTAAGCTCCTACGAGCAGTACTTC CASSTTVLLSSYEQYF
NA TRBJ1-6 TRBV6-1 NA TGTGCCAGCAGTGGCTATGGGCCGCCCAATTCACCCCTCCACTTT CASSGYGPPNSPLHF
NA TRBJ2-5 TRBV30 few TGTGCCTGGACCGGACAGACAGAGACCCAGTACTTC CAWTGQTETQYF
TRBD2 TRBJ2-5 TRBV6-4 NA TGTGCCAGCAGTGAGGCGGGGGGGCATCAAGAGACCCAGTACTTC CASSEAGGHQETQYF
TRBD1 TRBJ1-6 TRBV5-5 once TGTGCCAGCAGCTTGGCCCCAGGACAGGGGGGTTCACCCCTCCACTTT CASSLAPGQGGSPLHF
NA TRBJ2-7 TRBV10-3 few TGTGCCATCAGTGATGTGACTAGCTCCTACGAGCAGTACTTC CAISDVTSSYEQYF
TRBD1 TRBJ1-2 TRBV11-2 NA TGTGCCAGCAGCTACCAACCGGGACAGGTTGGCTACACCTTC CASSYQPGQVGYTF
TRBD1 TRBJ2-7 TRBV2 few TGTGCCAGCAGCGTGGCTGGGACAGGGGAATACGAGCAGTACTTC CASSVAGTGEYEQYF
NA TRBJ1-2 TRBV6-5 NA TGTGCCAGCACCAATGGGAGGGTAAATGGCTACACCTTC CASTNGRVNGYTF
TRBD1 TRBJ2-1 TRBV5-5 NA TGTGCCAGCAGCACACCGGGACAGCCGGTCAATGAGCAGTTCTTC CASSTPGQPVNEQFF
TRBD2 TRBJ2-7 TRBV6-5 NA TGTGCCAGCGGACTAGCGGGGGTGAGCTCCTACGAGCAGTACTTC CASGLAGVSSYEQYF
NA TRBJ1-1 TRBV10-2 NA TGCGCCAGCAGCCGGACAGTGAACACTGAAGCTTTCTTT CASSRTVNTEAFF
NA TRBJ1-1 TRBV7-9 NA TGTGCCAGCAGCTCAGTCTTGAACACTGAAGCTTTCTTT CASSSVLNTEAFF
NA TRBJ1-2 TRBV6-5 NA TGTGCCAGCAGTTACGCAGGGTTCGATGGCTACACCTTC CASSYAGFDGYTF
NA TRBJ2-3 TRBV19 few TGTGCCAGTAGTATAGGCGGAGGGTCGGGCGATACGCAGTATTTT CASSIGGGSGDTQYF